This T cell receptor (beta chain) was identified in a study of response to subunit inactivated influenza vaccine. Overall study findings and caveats: Authors proposed each seasonal influenza vaccination draws in few new T cells.

The table lists this clonotype with many counts. Its antigen is as yet unknown. TCRdb reanalysed the RT-PCR reads using MiXCR and keeps one entry per CDR3 protein. The sample includes 500,000 or so distinct CDR3 sequences, about 17% of them seen just once. Trimming shortened V by 2 bases and J by 0 bases, and 9 bases separated the two germline ends. CDR3 length: 16 residues. The V gene's germline CDR1 is SGHRS and CDR2 YFSETQ. This specimen consisted of CD4+ T cells sorted from PBMCs, obtained roughly 24 months after vaccination. This chain uses TRBV5-1 with TRBJ1-6, with D possibly TRBD1 on 5 matching bases. The clonotype comes from a man between 50 and 75 years old who received an inactivated influenza vaccine. CDR3 DNA sequence: TGCGCCAGCAGCTTCGGGGGGACCTCCTATAATTCACCCCTCCACTTT. It encodes CASSFGGTSYNSPLHF.